Listed below are T cell receptor beta chains from one sample, sequenced in a study of CXCR3-negative and CXCR3-positive naive CD8 T cells. TCRdb derives one entry per CDR3 protein from the 5' RACE reads, leaving out DNA. The sample includes about 66,000 distinct CDR3 sequences. The material sequenced was naive CXCR3- CD8+ T cells from blood. The origin of the receptors is a human donor in good health. Some clones in this sample may be carry-over from other donors' samples. Each CDR3 is given with its conserved first and last residue. Each record gives: V gene, CDR3 length, J gene, CDR3 protein.

V: TRBV7-2
length: 14
J: TRBJ2-5
CDR3: CASRAQRGQGTQYF

V: TRBV25-1
length: 13
J: TRBJ1-2
CDR3: CASSEERSHGYTF

V: TRBV29-1
length: 12
J: TRBJ2-7
CDR3: CSVRTGSYEQYF

V: TRBV29-1
length: 13
J: TRBJ2-5
CDR3: CSVAGGFQETQYF

V: TRBV20-1
length: 15
J: TRBJ2-1
CDR3: CSARDGGVEVNEQFF

V: TRBV12-3/TRBV12-4
length: 17
J: TRBJ2-1
CDR3: CASSPRTSGGFGNEQFF

V: TRBV7-9
length: 14
J: TRBJ2-7
CDR3: CASSSSDGPYEQYF

V: TRBV4-3
length: 19
J: TRBJ2-5
CDR3: CASSLILAGGQWYQETQYF

V: TRBV12-5
length: 15
J: TRBJ2-7
CDR3: CASGLTTGQTYEQYF

V: TRBV3-1
length: 15
J: TRBJ2-3
CDR3: CASSQIAGSTDTQYF

V: TRBV7-6
length: 17
J: TRBJ1-5
CDR3: CASSLDTDRGRFQPQHF

V: TRBV5-1
length: 13
J: TRBJ1-2
CDR3: CASRGDEAYGYTF

V: TRBV29-1
length: 11
J: TRBJ1-5
CDR3: CSVHREGSQHF

V: TRBV7-8
length: 16
J: TRBJ2-1
CDR3: CASSLAGIAAYNEQFF

V: TRBV7-8
length: 15
J: TRBJ2-1
CDR3: CASSLAGGYYNEQFF

V: TRBV11-2
length: 15
J: TRBJ2-7
CDR3: CASSFEWGQGYEQYF

V: TRBV29-1
length: 11
J: TRBJ2-7
CDR3: CSVQGPREQYF

V: TRBV12-5
length: 17
J: TRBJ2-1
CDR3: CASGLVQTGGLRGEQFF

V: TRBV29-1
length: 12
J: TRBJ2-2
CDR3: CSVWGTTGELFF

V: TRBV12-3/TRBV12-4
length: 14
J: TRBJ2-3
CDR3: CASSFAGGLDTQYF

V: TRBV27
length: 14
J: TRBJ1-2
CDR3: CASSSGPIDMFYTF

V: TRBV14
length: 16
J: TRBJ2-1
CDR3: CASSQSQGFSYNEQFF

V: TRBV10-3
length: 15
J: TRBJ1-1
CDR3: CAIRPKQPSGTEAFF

V: TRBV27
length: 16
J: TRBJ2-1
CDR3: CASSLSGAGAYNEQFF